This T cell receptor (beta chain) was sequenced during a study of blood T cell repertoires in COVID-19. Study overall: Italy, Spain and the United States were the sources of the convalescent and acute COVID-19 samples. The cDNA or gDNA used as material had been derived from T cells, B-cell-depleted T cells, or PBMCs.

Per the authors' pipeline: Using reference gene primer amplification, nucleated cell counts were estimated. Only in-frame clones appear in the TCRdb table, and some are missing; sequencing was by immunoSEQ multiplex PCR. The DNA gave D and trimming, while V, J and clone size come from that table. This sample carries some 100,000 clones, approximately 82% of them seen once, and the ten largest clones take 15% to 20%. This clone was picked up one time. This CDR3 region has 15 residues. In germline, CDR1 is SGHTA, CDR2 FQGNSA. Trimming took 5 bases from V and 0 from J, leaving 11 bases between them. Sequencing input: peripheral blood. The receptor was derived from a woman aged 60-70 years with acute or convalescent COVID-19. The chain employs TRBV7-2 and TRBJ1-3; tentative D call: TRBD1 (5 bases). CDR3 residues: CASSMGHSSGNTIYF. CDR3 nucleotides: TGTGCCAGCAGCATGGGGCACTCCTCTGGAAACACCATATATTTT.